Sequencing of this T cell receptor beta chain was carried out in a study of TIL therapy for anti-PD-1-resistant metastatic lung cancer. Germline assignment: CDR1 SEHNR and CDR2 FQNEAQ (reference sequence). V lost 4 bases and J 6 bases, leaving 9 bases between the germline ends. This CDR3 comprises 13 residues. Indicated time point: pre-treatment sample, taken before nivolumab and TIL therapy. Pleural nodules or supraclavicular lymph nodes made up most of the excised metastases sampled. This was the immunoSEQ v3 assay. Only in-frame clones appear in the TCRdb table, and some are missing; sequencing was by immunoSEQ multiplex PCR. The sample lists roughly 26,000 clones, about two thirds seen once, with 7% to 9% in the top ten.

The chain has TRBV7-9 and TRBJ1-4; D ambiguous. The sequence came from a person aged 25-85 years with non-small cell lung cancer. Specimen: tumor tissue, collected at baseline. The CDR3 sequence is CASSSEEDEKLFF. The CDR3 bases are TGTGCCAGCAGCTCCGAAGAAGATGAAAAACTGTTTTTT.